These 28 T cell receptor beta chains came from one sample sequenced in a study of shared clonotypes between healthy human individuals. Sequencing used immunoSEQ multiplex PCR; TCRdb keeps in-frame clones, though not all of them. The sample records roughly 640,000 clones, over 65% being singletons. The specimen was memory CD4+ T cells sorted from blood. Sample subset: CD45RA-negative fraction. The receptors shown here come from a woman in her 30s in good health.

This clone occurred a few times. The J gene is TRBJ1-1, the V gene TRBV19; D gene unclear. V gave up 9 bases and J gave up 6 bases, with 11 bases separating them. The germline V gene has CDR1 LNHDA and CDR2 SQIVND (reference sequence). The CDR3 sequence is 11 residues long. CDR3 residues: CASAGASEAFF. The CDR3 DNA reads TGTGCCAGCGCCGGAGCTTCTGAAGCTTTCTTT. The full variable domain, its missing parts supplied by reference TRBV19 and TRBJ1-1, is DGGITQSPKYLFRKEGQNVTLSCEQNLNHDAMYWYRQDPGQGLRLIYYSQIVNDFQKGDIAEGYSVSREKKESFPLTVTSAQKNPTAFYLCASAGASEAFFGQGTRLTVV.

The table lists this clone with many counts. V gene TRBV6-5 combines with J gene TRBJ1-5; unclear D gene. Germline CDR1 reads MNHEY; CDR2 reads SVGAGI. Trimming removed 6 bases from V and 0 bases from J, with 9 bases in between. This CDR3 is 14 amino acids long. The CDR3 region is CASSPEYSNQPQHF. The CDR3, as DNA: TGTGCCAGCAGCCCCGAGTATAGCAATCAGCCCCAGCATTTT.

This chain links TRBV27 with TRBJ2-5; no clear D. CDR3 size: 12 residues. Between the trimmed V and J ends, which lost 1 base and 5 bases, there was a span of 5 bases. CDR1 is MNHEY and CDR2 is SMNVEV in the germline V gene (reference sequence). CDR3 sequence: CASSLLRETQYF. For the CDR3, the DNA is TGTGCCAGCAGTTTATTACGGGAGACCCAGTACTTC.

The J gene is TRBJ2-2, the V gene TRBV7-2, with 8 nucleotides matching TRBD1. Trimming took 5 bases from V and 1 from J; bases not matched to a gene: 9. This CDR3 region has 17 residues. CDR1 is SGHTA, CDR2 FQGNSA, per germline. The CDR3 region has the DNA TGTGCCAGCAGCATGGTAGCCGGGACAGGGAACACCGGGGAGCTGTTTTTT. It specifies CASSMVAGTGNTGELFF.

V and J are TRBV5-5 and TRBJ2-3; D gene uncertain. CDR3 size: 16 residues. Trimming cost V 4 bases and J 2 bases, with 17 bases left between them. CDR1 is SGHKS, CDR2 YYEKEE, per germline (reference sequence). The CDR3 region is CASSLGLSLDTDTQYF. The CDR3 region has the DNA TGTGCCAGCAGCCTGGGTCTCTCCCTGGACACAGATACGCAGTATTTT.

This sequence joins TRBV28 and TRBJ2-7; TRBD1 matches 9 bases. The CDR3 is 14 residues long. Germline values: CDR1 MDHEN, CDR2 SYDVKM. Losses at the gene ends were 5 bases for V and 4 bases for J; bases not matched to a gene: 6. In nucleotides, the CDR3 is TGTGCCAGCAGTCCCCCCGGGACAGGGTACGAGCAGTACTTC. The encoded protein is CASSPPGTGYEQYF. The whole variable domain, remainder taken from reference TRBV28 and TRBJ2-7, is DVKVTQSSRYLVKRTGEKVFLECVQDMDHENMFWYRQDPGLGLRLIYFSYDVKMKEKGDIPEGYSVSREKKERFSLILESASTNQTSMYLCASSPPGTGYEQYFGPGTRLTVT.

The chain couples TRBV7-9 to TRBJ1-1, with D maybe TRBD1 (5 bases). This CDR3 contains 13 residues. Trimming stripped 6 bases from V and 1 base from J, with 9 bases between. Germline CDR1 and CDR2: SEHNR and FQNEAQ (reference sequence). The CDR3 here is CASSWDGNTEAFF. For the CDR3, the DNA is TGTGCCAGCAGTTGGGACGGGAACACTGAAGCTTTCTTT.

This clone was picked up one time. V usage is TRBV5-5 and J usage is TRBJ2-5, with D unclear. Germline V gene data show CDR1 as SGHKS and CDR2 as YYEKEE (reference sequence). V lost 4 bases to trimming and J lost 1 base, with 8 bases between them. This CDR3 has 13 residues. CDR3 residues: CASSQQSQETQYF. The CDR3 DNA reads TGTGCCAGCAGCCAACAGAGCCAAGAGACCCAGTACTTC. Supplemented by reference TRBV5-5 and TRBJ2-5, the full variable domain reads DAGVTQSPTHLIKTRGQQVTLRCSPISGHKSVSWYQQVLGQGPQFIFQYYEKEERGRGNFPDRFSARQFPNYSSELNVNALLLGDSALYLCASSQQSQETQYFGPGTRLLVL.

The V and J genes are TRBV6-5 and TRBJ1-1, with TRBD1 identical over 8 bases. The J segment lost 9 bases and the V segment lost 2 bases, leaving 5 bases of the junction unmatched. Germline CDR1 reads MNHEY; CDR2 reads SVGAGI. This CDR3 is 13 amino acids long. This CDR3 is CASSYLDRVKAFF. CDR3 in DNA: TGTGCCAGCAGTTACCTGGACAGGGTTAAAGCTTTCTTT.

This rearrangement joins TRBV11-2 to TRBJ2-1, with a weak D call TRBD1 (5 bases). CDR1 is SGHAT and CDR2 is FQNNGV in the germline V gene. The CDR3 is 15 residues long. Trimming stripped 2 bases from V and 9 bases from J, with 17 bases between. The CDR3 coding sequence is TGTGCCAGCAGCTTAAGTGGGGCTACCCCAGGTGAGCAGTTCTTC. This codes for CASSLSGATPGEQFF.

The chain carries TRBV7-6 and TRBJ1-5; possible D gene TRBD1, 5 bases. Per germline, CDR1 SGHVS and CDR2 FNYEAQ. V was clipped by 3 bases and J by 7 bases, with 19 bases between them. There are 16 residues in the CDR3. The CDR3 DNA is TGTGCCAGCAGCTTCGGATCAGGGAATTTGGCGCAGCCCCAGCATTTT. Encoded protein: CASSFGSGNLAQPQHF.

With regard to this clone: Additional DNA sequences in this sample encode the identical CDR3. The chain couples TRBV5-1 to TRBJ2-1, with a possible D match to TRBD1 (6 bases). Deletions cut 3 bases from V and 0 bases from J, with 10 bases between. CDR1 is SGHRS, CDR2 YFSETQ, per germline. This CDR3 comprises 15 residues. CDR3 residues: CASSSDSSSYNEQFF. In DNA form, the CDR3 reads TGCGCCAGCAGCTCGGACAGCTCCTCCTACAATGAGCAGTTCTTC. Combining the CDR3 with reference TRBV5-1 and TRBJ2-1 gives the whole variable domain KAGVTQTPRYLIKTRGQQVTLSCSPISGHRSVSWYQQTPGQGLQFLFEYFSETQRNKGNFPGRFSGRQFSNSRSEMNVSTLELGDSALYLCASSSDSSSYNEQFFGPGTRLTVL.

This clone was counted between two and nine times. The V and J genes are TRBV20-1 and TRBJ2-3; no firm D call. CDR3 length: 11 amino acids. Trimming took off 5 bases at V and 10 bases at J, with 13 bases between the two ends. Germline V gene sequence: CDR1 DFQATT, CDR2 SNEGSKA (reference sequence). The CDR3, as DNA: TGCAGTGCTCTTGGAAACCATGCGCAGTATTTT. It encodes CSALGNHAQYF.

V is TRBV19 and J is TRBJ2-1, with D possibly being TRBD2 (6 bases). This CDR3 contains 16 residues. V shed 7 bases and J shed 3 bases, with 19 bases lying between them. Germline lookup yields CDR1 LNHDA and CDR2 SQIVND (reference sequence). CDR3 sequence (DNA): TGTGCCAGTACCGCGACAGCCACGGGACTCTACAATGAGCAGTTCTTC. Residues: CASTATATGLYNEQFF.

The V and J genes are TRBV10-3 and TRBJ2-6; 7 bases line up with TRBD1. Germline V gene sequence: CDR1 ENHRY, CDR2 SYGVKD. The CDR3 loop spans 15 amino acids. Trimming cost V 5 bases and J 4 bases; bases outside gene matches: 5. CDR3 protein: CAISPQGTGANVLTF. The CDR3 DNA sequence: TGTGCCATCAGTCCACAGGGGACCGGGGCCAACGTCCTGACTTTC.

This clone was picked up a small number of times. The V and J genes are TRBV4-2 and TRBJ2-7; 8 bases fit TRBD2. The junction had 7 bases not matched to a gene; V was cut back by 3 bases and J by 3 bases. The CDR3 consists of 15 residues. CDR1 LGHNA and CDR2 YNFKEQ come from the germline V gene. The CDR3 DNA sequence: TGTGCCAGCAGCCAGGAACTAGCGGAGAGCTACGAGCAGTACTTC. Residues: CASSQELAESYEQYF.

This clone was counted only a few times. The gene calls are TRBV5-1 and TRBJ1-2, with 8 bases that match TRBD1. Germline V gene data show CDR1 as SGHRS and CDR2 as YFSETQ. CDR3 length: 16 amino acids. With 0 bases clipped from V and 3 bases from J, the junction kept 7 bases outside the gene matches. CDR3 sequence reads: CASSLAPQTGDYGYTF. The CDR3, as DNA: TGCGCCAGCAGCTTGGCCCCCCAGACAGGGGACTATGGCTACACCTTC.

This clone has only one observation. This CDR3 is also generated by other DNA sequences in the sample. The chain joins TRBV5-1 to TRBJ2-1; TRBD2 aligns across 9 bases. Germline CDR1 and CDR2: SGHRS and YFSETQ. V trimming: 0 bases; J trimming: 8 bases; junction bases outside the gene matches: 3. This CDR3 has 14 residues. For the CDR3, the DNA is TGCGCCAGCAGCTTGGGTACTAGCGGGCATGAGCAGTTCTTC. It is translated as CASSLGTSGHEQFF.

CDR3 protein: CASMGPSGPTNTEAFF. The CDR3 coding sequence is TGTGCCAGCATGGGTCCATCTGGACCGACGAACACTGAAGCTTTCTTT. The rearrangement links TRBV28 to TRBJ1-1, with D unresolved. V dropped 7 bases and J dropped 1 base, with 19 bases sitting between them. CDR1 and CDR2 (germline): MDHEN, SYDVKM. The CDR3 length is 16 residues.

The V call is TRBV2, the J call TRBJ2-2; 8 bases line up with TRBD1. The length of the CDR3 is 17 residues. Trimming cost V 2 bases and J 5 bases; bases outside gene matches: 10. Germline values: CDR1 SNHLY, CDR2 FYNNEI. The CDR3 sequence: CASSEFAGGYTTGELFF. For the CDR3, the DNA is TGTGCCAGCAGTGAATTTGCAGGGGGCTATACAACCGGGGAGCTGTTTTTT. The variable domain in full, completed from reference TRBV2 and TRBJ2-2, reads EPEVTQTPSHQVTQMGQEVILRCVPISNHLYFYWYRQILGQKVEFLVSFYNNEISEKSEIFDDQFSVERPDGSNFTLKIRSTKLEDSAMYFCASSEFAGGYTTGELFFGEGSRLTVL.

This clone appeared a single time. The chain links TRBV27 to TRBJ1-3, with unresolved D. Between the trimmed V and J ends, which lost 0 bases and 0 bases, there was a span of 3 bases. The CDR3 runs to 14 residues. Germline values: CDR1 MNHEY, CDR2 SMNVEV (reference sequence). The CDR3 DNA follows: TGTGCCAGCAGTTTATCGAACTCTGGAAACACCATATATTTT. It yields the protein CASSLSNSGNTIYF.

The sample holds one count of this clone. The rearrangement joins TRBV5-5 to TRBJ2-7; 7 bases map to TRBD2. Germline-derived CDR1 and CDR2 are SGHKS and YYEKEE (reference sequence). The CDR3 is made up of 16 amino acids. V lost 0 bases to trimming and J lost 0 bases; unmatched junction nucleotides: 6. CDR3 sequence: CASSLAEGGGSYEQYF. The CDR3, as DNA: TGTGCCAGCAGCTTGGCCGAGGGCGGGGGCTCCTACGAGCAGTACTTC.

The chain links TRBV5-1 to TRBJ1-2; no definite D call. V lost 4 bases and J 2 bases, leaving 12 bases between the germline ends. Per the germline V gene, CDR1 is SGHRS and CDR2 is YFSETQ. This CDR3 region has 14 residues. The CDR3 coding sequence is TGCGCCAGCAGCCTTGACAAAGACAACTATGGCTACACCTTC. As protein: CASSLDKDNYGYTF.

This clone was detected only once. The chain's CDR3 is CASETGGQGITGELFF. DNA of the CDR3: TGCGCCAGCGAGACGGGGGGACAGGGTATCACCGGGGAGCTGTTTTTT. The chain has TRBV5-1 and TRBJ2-2; 9 bases are a match to TRBD1. Germline-derived CDR1 and CDR2 are SGHRS and YFSETQ. Trimming removed 7 bases from V and 4 bases from J; junction bases left unmatched: 11. The CDR3 covers 16 residues. The variable domain in full, completed from reference TRBV5-1 and TRBJ2-2, reads KAGVTQTPRYLIKTRGQQVTLSCSPISGHRSVSWYQQTPGQGLQFLFEYFSETQRNKGNFPGRFSGRQFSNSRSEMNVSTLELGDSALYLCASETGGQGITGELFFGEGSRLTVL.

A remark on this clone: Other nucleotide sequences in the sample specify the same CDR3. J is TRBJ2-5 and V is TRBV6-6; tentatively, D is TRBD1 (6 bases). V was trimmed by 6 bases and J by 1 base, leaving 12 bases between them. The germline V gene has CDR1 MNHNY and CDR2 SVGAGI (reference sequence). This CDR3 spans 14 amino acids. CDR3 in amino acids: CASRLTGAQETQYF. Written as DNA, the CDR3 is TGTGCCAGCAGATTGACAGGCGCCCAAGAGACCCAGTACTTC.

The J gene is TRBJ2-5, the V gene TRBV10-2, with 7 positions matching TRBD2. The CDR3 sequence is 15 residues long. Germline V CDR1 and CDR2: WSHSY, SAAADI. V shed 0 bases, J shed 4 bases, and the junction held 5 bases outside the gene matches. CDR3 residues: CASSESTWGGETQYF. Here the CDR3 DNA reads TGCGCCAGCAGTGAGTCGACGTGGGGGGGAGAGACCCAGTACTTC.

In nucleotides, the CDR3 is TGTGCCAGCAGTGAGGCGAGCGGGAGGGCCGCTGAGCAGTTCTTC. The encoded protein is CASSEASGRAAEQFF. This rearrangement joins TRBV6-1 to TRBJ2-1; the match to TRBD2 covers 10 bases. The CDR3 runs to 15 residues. With V trimmed by 3 bases and J by 9 bases, 8 bases remained unmatched. CDR1 and CDR2 from the germline V gene are MNHNS and SASEGT.

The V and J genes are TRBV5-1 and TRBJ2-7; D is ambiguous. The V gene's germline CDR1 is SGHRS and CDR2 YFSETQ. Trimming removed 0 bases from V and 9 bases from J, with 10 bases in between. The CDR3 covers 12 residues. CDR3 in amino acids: CASSLGSRPQYF. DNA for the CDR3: TGCGCCAGCAGCTTGGGGTCGCGGCCGCAGTACTTC.